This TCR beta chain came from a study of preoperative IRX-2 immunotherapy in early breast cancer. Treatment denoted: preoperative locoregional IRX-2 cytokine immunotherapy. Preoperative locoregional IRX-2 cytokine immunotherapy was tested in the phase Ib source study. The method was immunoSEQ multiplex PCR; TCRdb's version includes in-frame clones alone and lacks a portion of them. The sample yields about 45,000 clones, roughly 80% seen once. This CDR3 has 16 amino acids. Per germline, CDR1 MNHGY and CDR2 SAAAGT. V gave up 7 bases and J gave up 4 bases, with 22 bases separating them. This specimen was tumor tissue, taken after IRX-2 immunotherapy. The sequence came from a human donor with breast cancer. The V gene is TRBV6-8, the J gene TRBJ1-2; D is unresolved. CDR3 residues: CASTQPGVGILYGYTF. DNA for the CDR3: TGTGCCAGCACCCAACCCGGGGTAGGGATCCTCTATGGCTACACCTTC.